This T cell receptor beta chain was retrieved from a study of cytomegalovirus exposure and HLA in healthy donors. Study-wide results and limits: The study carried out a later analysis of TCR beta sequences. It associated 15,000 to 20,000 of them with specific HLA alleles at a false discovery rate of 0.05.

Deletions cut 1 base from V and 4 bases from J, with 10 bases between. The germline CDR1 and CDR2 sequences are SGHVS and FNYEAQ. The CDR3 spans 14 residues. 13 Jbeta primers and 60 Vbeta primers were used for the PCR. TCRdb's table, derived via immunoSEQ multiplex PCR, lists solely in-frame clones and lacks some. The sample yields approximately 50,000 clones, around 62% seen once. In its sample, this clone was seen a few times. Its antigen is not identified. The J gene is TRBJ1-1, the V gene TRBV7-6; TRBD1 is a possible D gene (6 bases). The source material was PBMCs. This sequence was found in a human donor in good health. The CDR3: CASSLEGVITEAFF. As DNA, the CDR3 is TGTGCCAGCAGCTTAGAGGGGGTTATCACTGAAGCTTTCTTT.